This record looks at one T cell receptor (beta chain) sequence and its context. Antigen unknown. Measured with immunoSEQ multiplex PCR; TCRdb has only the in-frame clones, and not every one. The table lists 85,000 to 120,000 clones, over 65% of them singletons. These data originate in a study of radiotherapy plus CTLA-4 blockade in lung cancer. Study-level findings and limits: Expansion in blood of tumor-derived TCR clones was seen after radiotherapy plus ipilimumab.

This CDR3 contains 15 residues. V shed 0 bases and J shed 3 bases, with 9 bases lying between them. The germline V gene encodes CDR1 MNHNS and CDR2 SASEGT. Sequencing used peripheral blood, obtained from a patient treated with radiotherapy plus ipilimumab. The chain links TRBV6-1 to TRBJ2-1; D unclear. This clonotype was sampled from a human donor with non-small cell lung cancer that progressed on radiotherapy plus ipilimumab. Some clones in this sample may be carry-over from other donors' samples. The CDR3 protein is CASSEAPQDYNEQFF. In nucleotides, the CDR3 is TGTGCCAGCAGTGAAGCGCCTCAGGACTACAATGAGCAGTTCTTC.